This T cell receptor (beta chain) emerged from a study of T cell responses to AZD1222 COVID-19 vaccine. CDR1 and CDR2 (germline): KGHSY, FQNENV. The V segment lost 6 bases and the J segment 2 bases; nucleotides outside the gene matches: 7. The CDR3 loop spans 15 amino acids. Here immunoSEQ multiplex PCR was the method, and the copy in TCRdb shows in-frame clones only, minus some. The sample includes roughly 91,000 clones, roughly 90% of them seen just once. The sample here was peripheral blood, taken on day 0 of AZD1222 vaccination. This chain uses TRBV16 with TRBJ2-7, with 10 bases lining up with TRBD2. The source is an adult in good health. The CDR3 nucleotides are TGTGCCAGCAGTTCAGGACTAGCGGCAACCTACGAGCAGTACTTC. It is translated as CASSSGLAATYEQYF.